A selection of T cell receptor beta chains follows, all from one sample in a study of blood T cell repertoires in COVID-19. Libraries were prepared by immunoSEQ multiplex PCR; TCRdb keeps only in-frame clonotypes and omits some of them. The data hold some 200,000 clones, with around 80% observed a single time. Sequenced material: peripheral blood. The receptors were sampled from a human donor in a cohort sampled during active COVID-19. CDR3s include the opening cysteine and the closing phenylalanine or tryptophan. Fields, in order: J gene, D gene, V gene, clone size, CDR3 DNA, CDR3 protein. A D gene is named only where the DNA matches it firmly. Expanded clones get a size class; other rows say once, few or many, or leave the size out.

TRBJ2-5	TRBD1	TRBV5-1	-	TGCGCCAGCAGCCTAGGGACAGGGGGGAAAGAGACCCAGTACTTC	CASSLGTGGKETQYF
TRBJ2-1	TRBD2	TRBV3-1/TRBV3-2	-	TGTGCCAGCAGCCCACTAGCGGGGAGCTCCTACAATGAGCAGTTCTTC	CASSPLAGSSYNEQFF
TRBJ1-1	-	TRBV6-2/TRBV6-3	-	TGTGCCAGCAGTTTCCTAACTAACACTGAAGCTTTCTTT	CASSFLTNTEAFF
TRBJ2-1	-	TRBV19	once	TGTGCCAGTAGTATAGATAGCACCAGGGGGGATGAGCAGTTCTTC	CASSIDSTRGDEQFF
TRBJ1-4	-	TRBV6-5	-	TGTGCCAGCAGTTACGGGCAGGGAACTAATGAAAAACTGTTTTTT	CASSYGQGTNEKLFF
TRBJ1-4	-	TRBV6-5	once	TGTGCCAGCACCGAACCAGCGGGTGGAAATGAAAAACTGTTTTTT	CASTEPAGGNEKLFF
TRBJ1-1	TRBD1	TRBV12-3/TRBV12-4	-	TGTGCCAGCAGCCAGGGGGCGGACACTGAAGCTTTCTTT	CASSQGADTEAFF
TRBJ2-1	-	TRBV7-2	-	TGTGCCAGCAGCTTACAGAGTACTAGCACTAAGGGGGAGCAGTTCTTC	CASSLQSTSTKGEQFF
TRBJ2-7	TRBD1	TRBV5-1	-	TGCGCCAGCAGCTTGACCGACAGGGGCTACGAGCAGTACTTC	CASSLTDRGYEQYF
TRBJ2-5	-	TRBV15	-	TGTGCCACCAGCAGGACAGGACAGCTCCAAGAGACCCAGTACTTC	CATSRTGQLQETQYF
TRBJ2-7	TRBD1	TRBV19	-	TGTGCCAGTAGTACCGGACAGGGGCCATACGAGCAGTACTTC	CASSTGQGPYEQYF
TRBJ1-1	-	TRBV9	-	TGTGCCAGCAGCGTCTTAGCGAACACTGAAGCTTTCTTT	CASSVLANTEAFF
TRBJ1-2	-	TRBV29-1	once	TGCAGCGTTGAAGTTGGGGCTCCCAACTATGGCTACACCTTC	CSVEVGAPNYGYTF
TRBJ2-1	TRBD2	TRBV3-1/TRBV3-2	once	TGTGCCAGCAGCCCGCGGACTAGCGGAACCTACAATGAGCAGTTCTTC	CASSPRTSGTYNEQFF
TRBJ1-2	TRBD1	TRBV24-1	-	TGTGCCACCAGTGACACGGGACAGGGTTATAGCTATGGCTACACCTTC	CATSDTGQGYSYGYTF
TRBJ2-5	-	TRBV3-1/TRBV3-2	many	TGTGCCAGCAGCCAAGATCGACTGTTGGGGCACCCTCGAGAGACCCAGTACTTC	CASSQDRLLGHPRETQYF
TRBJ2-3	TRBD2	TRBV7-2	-	TGTGCCAGCAGCGCCCCGGGTAGCGGGGGGTTAGATACGCAGTATTTT	CASSAPGSGGLDTQYF
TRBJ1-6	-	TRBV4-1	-	TGCGCCAGCGGTCACGGGGGGGATTCACCCCTCCACTTT	CASGHGGDSPLHF
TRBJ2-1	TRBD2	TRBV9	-	TGTGCCAGCAGCTTTGGGACTAGCGGCAATGAGCAGTTCTTC	CASSFGTSGNEQFF
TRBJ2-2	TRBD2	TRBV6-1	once	TGTGCCAGCAGTGAACTCGGGACTAGCCCCGGGGAGCTGTTTTTT	CASSELGTSPGELFF
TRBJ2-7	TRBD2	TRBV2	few	TGTGCCAGCAGTTTCGGACTAGGGGACGAGCAGTACTTC	CASSFGLGDEQYF
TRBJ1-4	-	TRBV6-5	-	TGTGCCAGCAGTCGGAGCGGGGGAACTAATGAAAAACTGTTTTTT	CASSRSGGTNEKLFF
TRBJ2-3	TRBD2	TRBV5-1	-	TGCGCCAGCAGCTTAAGCGGGGGGTCTAGCACAGATACGCAGTATTTT	CASSLSGGSSTDTQYF
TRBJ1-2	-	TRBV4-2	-	TGTGCCAGCAGCCAAGATGAAGTGACAGCCTATGGCTACACCTTC	CASSQDEVTAYGYTF
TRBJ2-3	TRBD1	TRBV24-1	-	TGTGCCACCAGTGATACCCGGGACAGGGTCACAGATACGCAGTATTTT	CATSDTRDRVTDTQYF
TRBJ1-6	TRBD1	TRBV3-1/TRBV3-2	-	TGTGCCAGCAGCCTGGGGGACAGGGGGAATTCACCCCTCCACTTT	CASSLGDRGNSPLHF
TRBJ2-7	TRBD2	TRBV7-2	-	TGTGCCAGCAGCTCCGGGACTACCCGCTACGAGCAGTACTTC	CASSSGTTRYEQYF
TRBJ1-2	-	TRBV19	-	TGTGCCAGTAGTGGGAGAGGGCCTCCCGGCTACACCTTC	CASSGRGPPGYTF
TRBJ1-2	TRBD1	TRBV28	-	TGTGCCAGCGACAGGGCTGGAGGCTACACCTTC	CASDRAGGYTF
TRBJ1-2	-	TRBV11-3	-	TGTGCCAGCAGCTTATGTTTGGAGGCCCGCTGCTATGGCTACACCTTC	CASSLCLEARCYGYTF
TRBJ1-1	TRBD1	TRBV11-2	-	TGTGCCAGCAGCTTAGGAGGGGGCGGCACTGAAGCTTTCTTT	CASSLGGGGTEAFF
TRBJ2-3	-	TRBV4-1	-	TGCGCCAGCAGCCAAGATCGGACACTAAGCACAGATACGCAGTATTTT	CASSQDRTLSTDTQYF
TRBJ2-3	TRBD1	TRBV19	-	TGTGCCAGTAGTTCCAGCCCAGGGACAGGGTGGAGCACAGATACGCAGTATTTT	CASSSSPGTGWSTDTQYF
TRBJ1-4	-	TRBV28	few	TGTGCCAGCAGTTCCCTACTACGTGAGGGGGACGGAGAAAAACTGTTTTTT	CASSSLLREGDGEKLFF
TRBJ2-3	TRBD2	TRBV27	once	TGTGCCAGCAGTTCTGGGACTAGCGGCCTCCCAGATACGCAGTATTTT	CASSSGTSGLPDTQYF
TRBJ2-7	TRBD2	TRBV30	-	TGTGCCTGGAGTTGGGGGGGGATTTACGAGCAGTACTTC	CAWSWGGIYEQYF
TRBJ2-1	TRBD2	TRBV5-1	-	TGCGCCAGCAGCTTGGTTCCTAGCGGGGCTAGCTCCTACAATGAGCAGTTCTTC	CASSLVPSGASSYNEQFF
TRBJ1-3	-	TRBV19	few	TGTGCCAGTAGTATCGGGTCTTCTGGAAACACCATATATTTT	CASSIGSSGNTIYF
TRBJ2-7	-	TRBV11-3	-	TGTGCCAGCAGCTTAGCTCAGGGTTACGAGCAGTACTTC	CASSLAQGYEQYF
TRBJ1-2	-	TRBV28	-	TGTGCCAGCAGTCTACAACAGGGTTCCAATGGCTACACCTTC	CASSLQQGSNGYTF
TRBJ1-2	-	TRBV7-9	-	TGTGCCAGCAGCACCGGGAGGGGCTACTATGGCTACACCTTC	CASSTGRGYYGYTF
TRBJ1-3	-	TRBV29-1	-	TGCAGCGTTGAGTCAGGGTCTGGAAACACCATATATTTT	CSVESGSGNTIYF
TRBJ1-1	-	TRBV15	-	TGTGCCACCAGCAGGAGGGGGATGGACCGCCAGGAAGCTTTCTTT	CATSRRGMDRQEAFF
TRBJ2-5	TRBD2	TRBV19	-	TGTGCCAGTAGTACTAGCGGGAGAATGCCCCCATGGGGGACCCAGTACTTC	CASSTSGRMPPWGTQYF
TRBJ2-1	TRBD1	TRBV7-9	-	TGTGCCAGCAGCGCTCACGGACAGGCTAGCTCCTACAATGAGCAGTTCTTC	CASSAHGQASSYNEQFF
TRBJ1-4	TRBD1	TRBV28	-	TGTGCCAGCAGTTTAGCGGGACAGGAAAATGAAAAACTGTTTTTT	CASSLAGQENEKLFF
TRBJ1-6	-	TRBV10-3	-	TGTGCCATCAGTGTCGGGGGCGCGGGAGGCCTCCACTTT	CAISVGGAGGLHF
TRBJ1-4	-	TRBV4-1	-	TGCGCCAGCACCCCACCGGGGGGTGTTAATGAAAAACTGTTTTTT	CASTPPGGVNEKLFF
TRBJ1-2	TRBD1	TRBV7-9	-	TGTGCCAGCAGCCACGAACAGGGGGCGGAAGGCTACACCTTC	CASSHEQGAEGYTF
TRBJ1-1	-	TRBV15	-	TGTGCCACCAGCCCCCCGGGAGGAGCGGCTTTCTTT	CATSPPGGAAFF
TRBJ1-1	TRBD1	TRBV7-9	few	TGTGCCAGCAGCCGTGGACAGGGGGCTGAAGCTTTCTTT	CASSRGQGAEAFF
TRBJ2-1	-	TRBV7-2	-	TGTGCCAGCAGCTTAGCGGGGGCCCAGAGAGGGCAGTTCTTC	CASSLAGAQRGQFF
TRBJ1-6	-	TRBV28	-	TGTGCCAGCAGTTCAAGTATCTGGGACTATTCACCCCTCCACTTT	CASSSSIWDYSPLHF
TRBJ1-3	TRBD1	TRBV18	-	TGTGCCAGCTCACCGACCGACAGGGGCTCCGAGGACACCATATATTTT	CASSPTDRGSEDTIYF
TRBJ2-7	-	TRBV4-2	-	TGTGCCAGCAGCCAACTCCCCGGCCGGACAGTCCAGGGGTACGAGCAGTACTTC	CASSQLPGRTVQGYEQYF
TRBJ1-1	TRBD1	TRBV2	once	TGTGCCACAGAAACAGGGGGTAGAGCGGTTGCTTTCTTT	CATETGGRAVAFF
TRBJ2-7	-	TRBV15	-	TGTGCCACCAGCCCTGGCCCTTACGAGCAGTACTTC	CATSPGPYEQYF
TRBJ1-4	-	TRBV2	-	TGTGCCAGTAGTCAGGGTCGCGAAAAACTGTTTTTT	CASSQGREKLFF
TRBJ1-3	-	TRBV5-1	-	TGCGCCAGCAGCTTGGAATTTGGCCGCGGGGCTGGAAACACCATATATTTT	CASSLEFGRGAGNTIYF
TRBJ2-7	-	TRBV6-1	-	TGTGCCAGCAGTGAAGCGCAGGGGGCGGGGGTAGAGACCAAGCAGTACTTC	CASSEAQGAGVETKQYF